This T cell receptor (beta chain) stems from a study of neoadjuvant anti-PD-1 for oral cavity cancer. Here immunoSEQ multiplex PCR was the method, and the copy in TCRdb shows in-frame clones only, minus some. This table holds fewer than 40,000 clones, about 83% found once. A word on this clone: What it binds is unknown.

Trimming pared 0 bases from V and 4 bases from J, leaving 13 bases between. CDR3 length: 16 residues. Germline assignment: CDR1 LGHNA and CDR2 YNFKEQ. Study-level findings and limits: Non-responders to neoadjuvant nivolumab had significantly more clonal PBMC T cells than responders.

The sequence was obtained from a person aged 40 to 85 with oral cavity squamous cell carcinoma. Specimen: PBMCs, collected before nivolumab (anti-PD-1) treatment. The chain carries TRBV4-2 and TRBJ2-1, with a tentative D call TRBD2 (6 bases). The CDR3 spells CASSQDRRGGYNEQFF. The CDR3 DNA reads TGTGCCAGCAGCCAAGACAGAAGGGGAGGTTACAATGAGCAGTTCTTC.